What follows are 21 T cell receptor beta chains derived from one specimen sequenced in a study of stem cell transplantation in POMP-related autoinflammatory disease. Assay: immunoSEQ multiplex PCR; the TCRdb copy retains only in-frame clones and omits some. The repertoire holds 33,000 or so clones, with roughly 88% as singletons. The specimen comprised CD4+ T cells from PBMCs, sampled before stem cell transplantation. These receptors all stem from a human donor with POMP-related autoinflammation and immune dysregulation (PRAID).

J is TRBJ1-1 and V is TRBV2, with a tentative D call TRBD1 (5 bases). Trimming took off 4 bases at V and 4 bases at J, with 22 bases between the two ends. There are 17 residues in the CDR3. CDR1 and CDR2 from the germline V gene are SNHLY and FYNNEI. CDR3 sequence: CASSALRGRSVGTEAFF. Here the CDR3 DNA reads TGTGCCAGCAGTGCCCTCCGGGGGAGGAGTGTTGGCACTGAAGCTTTCTTT.

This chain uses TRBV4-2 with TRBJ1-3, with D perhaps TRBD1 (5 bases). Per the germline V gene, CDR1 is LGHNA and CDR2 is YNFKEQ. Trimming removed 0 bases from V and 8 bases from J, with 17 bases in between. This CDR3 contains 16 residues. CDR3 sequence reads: CASSQDEGARGHTIYF. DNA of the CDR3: TGTGCCAGCAGCCAAGATGAAGGGGCGCGGGGCCACACCATATATTTT.

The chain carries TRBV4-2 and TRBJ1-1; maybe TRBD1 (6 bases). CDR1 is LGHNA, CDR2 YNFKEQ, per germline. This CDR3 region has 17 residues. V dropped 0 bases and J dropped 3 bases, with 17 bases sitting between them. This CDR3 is CASSQDRRGAQDTEAFF. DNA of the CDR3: TGTGCCAGCAGCCAAGATAGGAGGGGGGCGCAGGACACTGAAGCTTTCTTT.

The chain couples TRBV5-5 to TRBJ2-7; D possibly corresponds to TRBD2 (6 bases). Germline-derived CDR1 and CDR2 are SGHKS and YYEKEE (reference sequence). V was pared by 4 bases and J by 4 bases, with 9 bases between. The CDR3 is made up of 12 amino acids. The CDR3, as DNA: TGTGCCAGCAGCAGGGACTTATACGAGCAGTACTTC. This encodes CASSRDLYEQYF. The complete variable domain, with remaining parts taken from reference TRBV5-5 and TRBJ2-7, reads DAGVTQSPTHLIKTRGQQVTLRCSPISGHKSVSWYQQVLGQGPQFIFQYYEKEERGRGNFPDRFSARQFPNYSSELNVNALLLGDSALYLCASSRDLYEQYFGPGTRLTVT.

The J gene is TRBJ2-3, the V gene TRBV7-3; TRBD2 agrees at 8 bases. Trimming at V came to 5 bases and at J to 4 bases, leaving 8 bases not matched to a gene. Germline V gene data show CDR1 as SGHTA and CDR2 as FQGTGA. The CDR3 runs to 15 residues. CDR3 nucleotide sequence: TGTGCCAGCAGCCTCCGGGACGGGGGGGCAGATACGCAGTATTTT. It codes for CASSLRDGGADTQYF.

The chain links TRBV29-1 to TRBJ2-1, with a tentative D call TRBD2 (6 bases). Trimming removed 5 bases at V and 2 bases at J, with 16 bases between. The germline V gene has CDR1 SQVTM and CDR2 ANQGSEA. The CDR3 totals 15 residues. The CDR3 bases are TGCAGCGTTTTGGGGGGAAAGGGCACCTACAATGAGCAGTTCTTC. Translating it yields CSVLGGKGTYNEQFF.

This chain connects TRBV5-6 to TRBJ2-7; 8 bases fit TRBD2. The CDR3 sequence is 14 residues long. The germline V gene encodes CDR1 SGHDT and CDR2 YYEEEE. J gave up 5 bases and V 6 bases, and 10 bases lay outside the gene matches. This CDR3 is CASTIRGGLNEQYF. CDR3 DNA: TGTGCCAGCACTATTCGGGGGGGCCTTAACGAGCAGTACTTC.

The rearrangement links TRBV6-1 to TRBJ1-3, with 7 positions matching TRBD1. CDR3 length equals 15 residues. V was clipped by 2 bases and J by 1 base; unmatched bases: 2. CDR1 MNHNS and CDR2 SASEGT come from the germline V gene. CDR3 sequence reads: CASSEYRGSGNTIYF. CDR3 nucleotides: TGTGCCAGCAGTGAATACAGGGGATCTGGAAACACCATATATTTT.

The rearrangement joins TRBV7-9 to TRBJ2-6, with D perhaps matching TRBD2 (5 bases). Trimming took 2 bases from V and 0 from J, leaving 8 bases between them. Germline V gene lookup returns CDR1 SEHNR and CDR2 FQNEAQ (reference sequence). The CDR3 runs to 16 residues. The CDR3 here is CASSLIGSSGANVLTF. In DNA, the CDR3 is TGTGCCAGCAGCTTAATTGGGAGCTCTGGGGCCAACGTCCTGACTTTC.

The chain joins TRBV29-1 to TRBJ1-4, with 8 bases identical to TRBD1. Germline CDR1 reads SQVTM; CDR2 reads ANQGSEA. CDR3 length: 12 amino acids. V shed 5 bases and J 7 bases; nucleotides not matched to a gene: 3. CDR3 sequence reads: CSVRQGSEKLFF. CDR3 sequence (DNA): TGCAGCGTTCGACAGGGGAGTGAAAAACTGTTTTTT.

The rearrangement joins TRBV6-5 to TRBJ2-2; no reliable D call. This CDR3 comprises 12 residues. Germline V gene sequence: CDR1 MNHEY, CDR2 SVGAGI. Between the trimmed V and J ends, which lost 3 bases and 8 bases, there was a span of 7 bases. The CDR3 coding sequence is TGTGCCAGCAGTTATCGACGGGGGGAGCTGTTTTTT. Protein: CASSYRRGELFF.

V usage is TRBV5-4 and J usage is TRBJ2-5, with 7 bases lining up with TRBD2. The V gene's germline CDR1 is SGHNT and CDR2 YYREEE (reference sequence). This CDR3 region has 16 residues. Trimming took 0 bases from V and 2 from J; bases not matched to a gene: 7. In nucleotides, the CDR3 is TGTGCCAGCAGCTTGGCTCCAGCGGGGATACAAGAGACCCAGTACTTC. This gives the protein CASSLAPAGIQETQYF.

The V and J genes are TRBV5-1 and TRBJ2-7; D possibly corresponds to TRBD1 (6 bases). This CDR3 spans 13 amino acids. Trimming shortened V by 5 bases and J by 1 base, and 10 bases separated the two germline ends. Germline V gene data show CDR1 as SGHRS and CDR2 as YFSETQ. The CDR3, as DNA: TGCGCCAGCAGTGGACAGCTTTCCTACGAGCAGTACTTC. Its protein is CASSGQLSYEQYF.

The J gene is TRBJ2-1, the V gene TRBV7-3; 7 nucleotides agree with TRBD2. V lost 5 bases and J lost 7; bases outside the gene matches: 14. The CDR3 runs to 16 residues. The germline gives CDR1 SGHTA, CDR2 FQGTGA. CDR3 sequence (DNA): TGTGCCAGCAGCGGAGCGGGACCCCAATTCGGTAATGAGCAGTTCTTC. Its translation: CASSGAGPQFGNEQFF. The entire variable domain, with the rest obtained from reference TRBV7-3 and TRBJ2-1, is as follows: GAGVSQTPSNKVTEKGKYVELRCDPISGHTALYWYRQSLGQGPEFLIYFQGTGAADDSGLPNDRFFAVRPEGSVSTLKIQRTERGDSAVYLCASSGAGPQFGNEQFFGPGTRLTVL.

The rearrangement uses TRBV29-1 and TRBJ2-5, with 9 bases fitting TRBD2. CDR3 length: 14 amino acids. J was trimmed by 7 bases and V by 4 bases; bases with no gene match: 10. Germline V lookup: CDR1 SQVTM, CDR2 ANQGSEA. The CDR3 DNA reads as TGCAGCGTTGCGATTAGCGGGGGCCCCGCGACCCAGTACTTC. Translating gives CSVAISGGPATQYF.

The CDR3 DNA follows: TGTGCCAGCAGCAAACAGGTCGATGGGGCCAACGTCCTGACTTTC. Amino acids: CASSKQVDGANVLTF. The chain couples TRBV14 to TRBJ2-6; weak D call: TRBD1 (5 bases). Germline V gives CDR1 SGHDN, CDR2 FVKESK. The CDR3 runs to 15 residues. V was shortened by 5 bases and J by 3 bases, with 11 bases between the two germline ends.

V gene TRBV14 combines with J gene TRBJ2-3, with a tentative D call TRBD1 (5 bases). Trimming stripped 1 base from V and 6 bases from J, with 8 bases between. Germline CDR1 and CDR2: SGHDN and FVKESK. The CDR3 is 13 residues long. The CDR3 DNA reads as TGTGCCAGCAGCCAAGGGGGCAGGGATACGCAGTATTTT. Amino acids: CASSQGGRDTQYF.

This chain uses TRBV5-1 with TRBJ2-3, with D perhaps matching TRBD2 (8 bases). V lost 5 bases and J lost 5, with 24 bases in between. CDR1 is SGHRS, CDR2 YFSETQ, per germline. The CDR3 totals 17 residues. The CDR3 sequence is CASRNGGTAGEGDTQYF. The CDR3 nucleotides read TGCGCCAGCAGAAACGGAGGGACAGCGGGAGAGGGAGATACGCAGTATTTT. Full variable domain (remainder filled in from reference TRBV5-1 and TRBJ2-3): KAGVTQTPRYLIKTRGQQVTLSCSPISGHRSVSWYQQTPGQGLQFLFEYFSETQRNKGNFPGRFSGRQFSNSRSEMNVSTLELGDSALYLCASRNGGTAGEGDTQYFGPGTRLTVL.

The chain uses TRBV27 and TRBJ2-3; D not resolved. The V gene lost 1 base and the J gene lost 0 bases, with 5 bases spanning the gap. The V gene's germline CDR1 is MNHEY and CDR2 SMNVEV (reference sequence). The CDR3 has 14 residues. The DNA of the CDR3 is TGTGCCAGCAGTTTATTTGGGAGCACAGATACGCAGTATTTT. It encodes CASSLFGSTDTQYF.

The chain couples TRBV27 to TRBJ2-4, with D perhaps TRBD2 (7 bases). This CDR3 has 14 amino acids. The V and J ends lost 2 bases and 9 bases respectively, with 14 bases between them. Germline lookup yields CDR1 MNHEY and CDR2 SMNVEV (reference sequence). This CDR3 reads CASSLGGGYGIQYF. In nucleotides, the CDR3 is TGTGCCAGCAGTTTAGGGGGGGGCTACGGCATTCAGTACTTC.

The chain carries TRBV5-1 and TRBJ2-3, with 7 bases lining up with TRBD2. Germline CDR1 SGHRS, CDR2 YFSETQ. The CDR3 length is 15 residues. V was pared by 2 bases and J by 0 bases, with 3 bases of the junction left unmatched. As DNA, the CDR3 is TGCGCCAGCAGCTTTTGGGGGGGTAGCACAGATACGCAGTATTTT. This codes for CASSFWGGSTDTQYF.